The clone carrying this TCR beta chain was observed once. Its cognate antigen is unknown. Healthy HIV-negative adults with no recent acute infections or vaccinations were recruited as donors. These data are taken from a study of shared clonotypes between healthy human individuals. Findings and caveats of the study: Read depth was anticipated to influence clonotype sharing among donors.

In the original processing: Sequence data from immunoSEQ were junction-only and lacked quality scores; consequently, filtering differed. Some clones are missing from TCRdb's copy, which holds only in-frame ones; the method was immunoSEQ multiplex PCR. D and trimming were read from the DNA, whereas the V and J calls and clone size are those reported in that table. This table has about 1.5 million clones, 95% to 99% appearing once. Germline V gene lookup returns CDR1 KGHSH and CDR2 LQKENI. CDR3 length equals 18 residues. V dropped 3 bases and J dropped 1 base, with 21 bases sitting between them. The chain has TRBV18 and TRBJ1-1, with D possibly matching TRBD1 (6 bases). The specimen was naive CD4+ T cells sorted from blood. The subset here: CD45RA+ positively selected. This TCR was recovered from a man between 25 and 39 years old in good health. In DNA form, the CDR3 reads TGTGCCAGCTCACCTCGTTCAAACTTTCGGGGGCCGAACACTGAAGCTTTCTTT. It yields the protein CASSPRSNFRGPNTEAFF.